This entry features one T cell receptor beta chain sequence. The antigen it binds to is not known. Base qualities were left out, and no much larger clone turns up one base away. Receptors were amplified or captured by RT-PCR. For sequencing, an Illumina HiSeq 2500 was employed. TCRdb trimmed the raw reads at Q25, called clones with MiXCR and kept productive beta chains. Each entry is one CDR3 protein sequence, shown with its most common DNA and genes. The sample table records hundreds of thousands of distinct CDR3 sequences; roughly 13% of these occur just once. The top ten clones comprise around 7% of the sample. Including cysteine and phenylalanine, the CDR3 has 16 amino acids. Only the CDR3 DNA is retained, 48 bases long and in frame from the first base. CDR1 and CDR2 are read off the germline V gene as SGHTA and FQGNSA. The trim is 6 bases for V and 4 bases for J, with a gap of 22 bases between the germline ends.

These data are taken from a study of response to subunit inactivated influenza vaccine (dated by TCRdb to about 2018). In terms of the full investigation: The study used deep quantitative T cell receptor repertoire profiling to track responses to a trivalent subunit inactivated influenza vaccine. Overall study results and their limits: The authors proposed that each seasonal influenza vaccination may bring in only a limited number of new T cells.

The chain couples TRBV7-2 to TRBJ2-7, with TRBD2 tentatively as D gene (5 bases match). Sequencing was performed on PBMCs from blood, taken 14 to 15 days before vaccination. The clonotype comes from a man aged 50 or older who received an inactivated influenza vaccine. Donor details come from another sample of the same person, matched by shared clones. The DNA sequence reads TGTGCCAGCAGGGAGGTCTACAAGCCCGCCGGGTACGAGCAGTACTTC. It encodes CASREVYKPAGYEQYF.